This TCR beta chain was recorded in a study of CD8+ T cells in alopecia areata. Study summary: Oral tofacitinib, 5 to 10 mg twice daily, was given in an open-label trial. By percentage of affected scalp area, the severity of treated patients was scored.

Treatment denoted: oral pan-JAK inhibitor, 5-10 mg twice daily. Sequencing templates came from extracted RNA that was reverse transcribed into cDNA. The protocol was immunoSEQ multiplex PCR, while the TCRdb copy is restricted to in-frame clones and leaves out a portion. The sample consists of 90,000 to 100,000 clones, 50% to 75% of them appearing once. Sequenced here: CD8+ T cells sorted from blood, sampled at week 4, from a patient treated with tofacitinib. The receptor comes from a human donor with alopecia areata.

CDR3 in DNA: TGTGCCACCGCCCCGGGGCGCCAGGAATACAATGAGCAGTTCTTC. Its translation: CATAPGRQEYNEQFF. V gene TRBV15 combines with J gene TRBJ2-1; either TRBD1 or TRBD2 may fit D (5 bases each). The germline V gene encodes CDR1 LNHNV and CDR2 YYDKDF (reference sequence). Between the trimmed V and J ends, which lost 8 bases and 4 bases, there was a span of 18 bases. The CDR3 loop spans 15 amino acids.